The T cell receptor beta chain described here comes from a study of T cell repertoires in cytomegalovirus infection. The wider study: Shared public TCR beta signatures pointed to both CMV infection and a matching HLA type.

This CDR3 is 13 amino acids long. V lost 3 bases and J 7 bases, leaving 10 bases between the germline ends. One entry per CDR3 protein results from TCRdb running MiXCR on the reads. The sample has around 530,000 distinct CDR3 sequences, approximately 25% seen once. Sequences were obtained from PBMCs. The sequence derives from a human donor in good health (CMV status not recorded). Some clones in this sample may be carry-over from other donors' samples. The chain has TRBV12-3 or TRBV12-4 and TRBJ2-1, with D possibly being TRBD2 (5 bases). CDR3 region: CASSFRGRNEQFF. The CDR3, as DNA: TGTGCCAGCAGTTTTCGGGGTCGGAATGAGCAGTTCTTC.